This TCR beta chain was sequenced in a study of early T cells in non-severe SARS-CoV-2 infection. Overall study context: Chains from this unsorted whole-blood bulk RNA could not be paired.

Regarding the study as a whole: VDJdb-based matching was biased toward anti-spike CD8 responses and missed private and CD4 specificities.

Individual cDNA molecules each received unique molecular identifiers attached to them. TCRdb reanalysed the 5' RACE reads using MiXCR and keeps one entry per CDR3 protein. The sample lists over 50,000 distinct CDR3 sequences; roughly 12% were seen once. This clonotype occurred a few times. Its cognate antigen is unknown. One junction end does not reproduce the germline sequence, and a read error may be involved. The length of the CDR3 is 14 residues. The specimen sequenced was whole blood. The sequence was obtained from an adult who was a healthcare worker with PCR-confirmed SARS-CoV-2 infection or an uninfected control (not recorded which). This rearrangement joins TRBV12-3 or TRBV12-4 to TRBJ1-2; TRBD1 might be the D (6 bases). The CDR3 here is CVSILGGAGYGYTF. The DNA for the CDR3 is TGTGTCAGCATCCTGGGGGGGGCAGGTTATGGCTACACCTTC.